This TCR beta chain was captured by sequencing in a study of T cell repertoires in cytomegalovirus infection. Study background: Public TCR beta signatures were indicative of both CMV infection and a matching HLA type.

TCRdb reprocessed the reads with MiXCR, giving one entry per CDR3 protein. The sample lists hundreds of thousands of distinct CDR3 sequences, under 40% occurring once. This clonotype has ten or more counts. Its specificity is not known. V was cut by 2 bases and J by 3 bases, with 11 bases left in between. This CDR3 has 14 residues. The germline V gene encodes CDR1 SGHTA and CDR2 FQGNSA. The chain links TRBV7-2 to TRBJ2-7, with D uncertain. The TCR comes from a human donor in good health (CMV status not recorded). Some clones in this sample may be carry-over from other donors' samples. The input for sequencing was cultured CD8+ T cells from PBMCs, taken from culture after CMV antigen stimulation. CDR3 nucleotides: TGTGCCAGCAGCTTATCCTTCACAAACTACGAGCAGTACTTC. Amino acids: CASSLSFTNYEQYF.